This T cell receptor beta chain came from a study of cytomegalovirus exposure and HLA in healthy donors. On the study more broadly: Caucasian-associated ancestry cluster membership applied to approximately 84% of 398 genotyped donors. Regarding the study as a whole: Presence/absence analysis assumed near-uniform sequencing depth across donors. Later analysis indicated greater clonal expansion among HLA-associated TCR beta chains than among equally common other chains.

This PCR relied on a set of 60 Vbeta primers and 13 Jbeta primers. Profiling relied on immunoSEQ multiplex PCR, and the TCRdb table lists in-frame clones only, not all of them. Of some 130,000 clones in the sample, approximately 80% are singletons; the top ten hold about 2%. As to this clone: No antigen is known for it.

CDR3 length equals 13 residues. The V segment lost 6 bases and the J segment 0 bases; nucleotides outside the gene matches: 1. Germline-derived CDR1 and CDR2 are SEHNR and FQNEAQ (reference sequence). Sequencing was carried out using PBMCs. This TCR was sampled from a man aged 25-45 years in good health and CMV-seronegative. The chain uses TRBV7-9 and TRBJ1-2; TRBD1 agrees at 7 bases. The CDR3, as DNA: TGTGCCAGCAGGGGGACAGCTAACTATGGCTACACCTTC. This encodes CASRGTANYGYTF.